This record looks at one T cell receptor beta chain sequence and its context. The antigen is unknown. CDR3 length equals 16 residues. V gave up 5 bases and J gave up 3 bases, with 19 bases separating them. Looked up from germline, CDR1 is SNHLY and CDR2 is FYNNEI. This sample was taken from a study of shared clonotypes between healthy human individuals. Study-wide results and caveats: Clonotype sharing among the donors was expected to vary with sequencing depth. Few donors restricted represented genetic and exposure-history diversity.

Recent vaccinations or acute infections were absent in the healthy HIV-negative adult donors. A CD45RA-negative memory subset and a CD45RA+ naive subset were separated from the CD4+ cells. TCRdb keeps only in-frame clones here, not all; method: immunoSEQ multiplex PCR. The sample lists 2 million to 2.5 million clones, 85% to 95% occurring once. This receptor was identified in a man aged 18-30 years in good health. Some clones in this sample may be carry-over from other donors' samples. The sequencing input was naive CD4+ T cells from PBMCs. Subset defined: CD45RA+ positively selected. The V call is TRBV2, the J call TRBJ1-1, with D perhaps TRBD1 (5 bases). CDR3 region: CASSPQVGGGDTEAFF. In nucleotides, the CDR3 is TGTGCCAGCAGTCCCCAGGTGGGGGGAGGCGACACTGAAGCTTTCTTT.